Listed here are 30 T cell receptor beta chains from one sample, sequenced in a study of T cells in Graves' hyperthyroidism and ophthalmopathy. Amplification of TCR beta CDR3 regions used RNA as the template. Initially, a first-round RT-PCR of the TCR CDR3 employed the HTBI primer set. TCRdb re-called the multiplex PCR reads with MiXCR, one entry per CDR3 protein. The table shows over 150,000 distinct CDR3 sequences, with over 15% occurring only once. Sequencing was carried out using blood. These receptors came from a woman aged 45-65 years with Graves' hyperthyroidism.

Many counts were recorded for this clonotype. The chain is built from TRBV6-1 and TRBJ1-1, with 7 bases aligning to TRBD1. This CDR3 contains 15 residues. The germline CDR1 and CDR2 sequences are MNHNS and SASEGT. Trimming took 3 bases from V and 5 from J; bases not matched to a gene: 9. CDR3 DNA: TGTGCCAGCAGTGATCCCCCAGGGGGAAGGACTGAAGCTTTCTTT. Translating it yields CASSDPPGGRTEAFF.

Many counts were recorded for this clonotype. The chain employs TRBV7-9 and TRBJ1-1, with D unclear. The CDR3 covers 13 residues. The V end was cut by 6 bases, the J end by 4 bases, with 12 bases between. Germline CDR1 is SEHNR and CDR2 is FQNEAQ (reference sequence). The CDR3: CASRTLGGTEAFF. The CDR3 DNA reads TGTGCCAGCAGGACCCTCGGAGGCACTGAAGCTTTCTTT.

In this sample, this clonotype turned up many times. The CDR3 DNA reads as TGTGCCAGCAGCCATGGAGGTTTCGACTCCTACGAGCAGTACTTC. The encoded protein is CASSHGGFDSYEQYF. The V call is TRBV3-1, the J call TRBJ2-7; tentatively, D is TRBD2 (5 bases). From germline, CDR1 is LGHDT and CDR2 YNNKEL (reference sequence). The CDR3 consists of 15 residues. Trimming cost V 3 bases and J 0 bases, with 12 bases left between them.

The CDR3 DNA is TGTGCCAGTACCCCTAGCGGGGACACAGATACGCAGTATTTT. Translation gives CASTPSGDTDTQYF. The gene calls are TRBV28 and TRBJ2-3; TRBD2 matches at 9 bases. This CDR3 has 14 amino acids. Germline V gene lookup returns CDR1 MDHEN and CDR2 SYDVKM. Germline trimming cut 9 bases from V and 2 bases from J; bases unmatched to any gene: 6.

In its sample, this clonotype was seen many times. The CDR3 DNA reads TGCGCCAGCAGCTTATGGACATCCGATGGCTACACCTTC. Translating gives CASSLWTSDGYTF. This chain joins TRBV5-1 and TRBJ1-2, with a tentative D call TRBD1 (5 bases). The CDR3 has 13 residues. Germline V gene lookup returns CDR1 SGHRS and CDR2 YFSETQ. The V gene lost 2 bases and the J gene lost 6 bases, with 11 bases spanning the gap.

This clonotype was detected only a few times. A read error may account for a junction end that differs from germline. The genes are TRBV5-5 and TRBJ1-4; D perhaps matches TRBD1 (5 bases). This CDR3 region has 15 residues. Germline CDR1 reads SGHKS; CDR2 reads YYEKEE (reference sequence). The CDR3 DNA reads as TGTGCCGGCAGCCGTGGTGAGGGACGGCTAGAAAAACTGTTTTTT. It specifies CAGSRGEGRLEKLFF.

This sequence joins TRBV20-1 and TRBJ2-5, with D tentatively TRBD2 (6 bases). CDR1 is DFQATT and CDR2 is SNEGSKA in the germline V gene (reference sequence). The ends were cut back, 1 base at V and 6 bases at J, with 9 bases in the middle. The CDR3 length is 12 residues. The CDR3 reads CSARGGGQTQYF. In DNA form, the CDR3 reads TGCAGTGCTAGAGGTGGAGGGCAGACCCAGTACTTC.

The chain carries TRBV20-1 and TRBJ2-3, with 7 bases fitting TRBD2. CDR1 is DFQATT and CDR2 is SNEGSKA in the germline V gene (reference sequence). J gave up 1 base and V 7 bases, and 11 bases lay outside the gene matches. The CDR3 is 15 residues long. CDR3 sequence reads: CSGNGGGPRTDTQYF. In nucleotides, the CDR3 is TGCAGTGGAAACGGGGGAGGGCCACGCACAGATACGCAGTATTTT.

V gene TRBV15 combines with J gene TRBJ2-5, with D possibly matching TRBD1 (6 bases). The germline CDR1 and CDR2 sequences are LNHNV and YYDKDF (reference sequence). Trimming took off 5 bases at V and 4 bases at J, with 20 bases between the two ends. This CDR3 is built from 16 residues. CDR3 coding DNA: TGTGCCACCAGCTTGTCAGGGGCGATTAAGCCAGAGACCCAGTACTTC. This codes for CATSLSGAIKPETQYF.

The chain employs TRBV6-4 and TRBJ2-1, with D maybe TRBD2 (5 bases). V lost 3 bases and J 0 bases, leaving 12 bases between the germline ends. The length of the CDR3 is 16 residues. Germline V gene sequence: CDR1 MRHNA, CDR2 SNTAGT. CDR3 in DNA: TGTGCCAGCAGTGATGGGGAGTCGGCCTCCTACAATGAGCAGTTCTTC. This encodes CASSDGESASYNEQFF.

This clonotype was observed many times. The chain uses TRBV10-2 and TRBJ1-3; D is unresolved. Germline CDR1 reads WSHSY; CDR2 reads SAAADI. The ends were cut back, 4 bases at V and 0 bases at J, with 13 bases in the middle. This CDR3 region has 16 residues. CDR3 in DNA: TGCGCCAGCAGTGGTGGTCGGCGGGTCTCTGGAAACACCATATATTTT. The encoded protein is CASSGGRRVSGNTIYF.

This clonotype has ten or more counts. V is TRBV12-3 or TRBV12-4 and J is TRBJ1-2; D uncertain. Trimming took 6 bases from V and 2 from J, leaving 10 bases between them. The CDR3 contains 13 residues. CDR3 sequence: CASRRTVNYGYTF. The CDR3 DNA reads TGTGCCAGCAGAAGGACGGTGAACTATGGCTACACCTTC.

The sample holds many counts of this clonotype. The CDR3 sequence is CASSPPMGSNEQFF. CDR3 in DNA: TGCGCCAGCAGCCCACCTATGGGCTCCAATGAGCAGTTCTTC. The chain couples TRBV5-1 to TRBJ2-1; D is unclear. The CDR3 is made up of 14 amino acids. Trimming pared 4 bases from V and 6 bases from J, leaving 14 bases between. Germline V gene lookup returns CDR1 SGHRS and CDR2 YFSETQ.

This clonotype occurred a few times. A much larger clone lies a single base off, so this may be a read error. This rearrangement joins TRBV3-1 to TRBJ1-1; possible D gene TRBD1, 5 bases. Germline V gene data show CDR1 as LGHDT and CDR2 as YNNKEL (reference sequence). The CDR3 covers 14 residues. CDR3 loop: CVSSPPRGYTEAFF. CDR3 sequence (DNA): TGTGTCAGCAGCCCGCCTCGGGGCTACACTGAAGCTTTCTTT.

The chain links TRBV6-1 to TRBJ2-7, with 10 bases aligning to TRBD1. The germline gives CDR1 MNHNS, CDR2 SASEGT. The CDR3 spans 12 residues. The CDR3 protein is CSAGTGAYEQYF. DNA of the CDR3: TGTTCCGCGGGGACAGGGGCCTACGAGCAGTACTTC.

J is TRBJ1-1 and V is TRBV6-1; no definite D call. The CDR3 extends over 12 amino acids. The V gene lost 6 bases and the J gene lost 4 bases, with 9 bases spanning the gap. In germline, CDR1 is MNHNS, CDR2 SASEGT. In nucleotides, the CDR3 is TGTGCCAGCAGCCCCTTCGCCACTGAAGCTTTCTTT. It yields the protein CASSPFATEAFF.

There are many counts of this clonotype. The chain carries TRBV9 and TRBJ2-6; D perhaps matches TRBD1 (7 bases). V lost 4 bases, J lost 4 bases, and 18 bases lay in between. Germline V gene data show CDR1 as SGDLS and CDR2 as YYNGEE. The CDR3 extends over 17 amino acids. The CDR3 sequence is CASSRIRGTAGANVLTF. The CDR3 DNA reads as TGTGCCAGCAGCAGAATACGGGGGACAGCGGGGGCCAACGTCCTGACTTTC.

This clonotype was counted many times. The chain recombines TRBV3-1 with TRBJ1-1; possible D gene TRBD1, 5 bases. The CDR3 length is 16 residues. The germline CDR1 and CDR2 sequences are LGHDT and YNNKEL (reference sequence). Trimming took 5 bases from V and 1 from J, leaving 17 bases between them. DNA of the CDR3: TGTGCCAGCAGCACAGGTCTGAGATTACAGAACACTGAAGCTTTCTTT. Amino acids: CASSTGLRLQNTEAFF.

This clonotype was counted ten times or more. The chain uses TRBV19 and TRBJ1-4; no definite D call. Germline V CDR1 and CDR2: LNHDA, SQIVND (reference sequence). The CDR3 totals 13 residues. V was clipped by 4 bases and J by 0 bases, with 3 bases between them. Written as DNA, the CDR3 is TGTGCCAGTAGTACCTCAACTAATGAAAAACTGTTTTTT. The encoded protein is CASSTSTNEKLFF.

This clonotype has a count of ten or more. The V and J genes are TRBV16 and TRBJ2-7; 7 bases fit TRBD1. Germline V gene lookup returns CDR1 KGHSY and CDR2 FQNENV. Trimming took 0 bases from V and 3 from J; bases not matched to a gene: 2. This CDR3 region has 14 residues. In nucleotides, the CDR3 is TGTGCCAGCAGCCAATCCCGGACAGGCTACGAGCAGTACTTC. Translated: CASSQSRTGYEQYF.

This clonotype was counted at least ten times. This chain joins TRBV11-2 and TRBJ2-1; D possibly matches TRBD1 or TRBD2 (5 bases each). This CDR3 comprises 14 residues. Deletions cut 0 bases from V and 8 bases from J, with 11 bases between. Germline CDR1 SGHAT, CDR2 FQNNGV. The CDR3: CASSLESRGDEQFF. CDR3 in DNA: TGTGCCAGCAGCTTAGAGTCGAGGGGTGATGAGCAGTTCTTC.

This clonotype was found many times. J is TRBJ1-6 and V is TRBV25-1; 12 bases match TRBD1. Germline V gene sequence: CDR1 MGHDK, CDR2 SYGVNS. The CDR3 runs to 16 residues. Trimming cost V 8 bases and J 8 bases; bases outside gene matches: 10. The CDR3 is CASAKWDRGRDSPLHF. CDR3 in DNA: TGTGCCAGCGCAAAATGGGACAGGGGGCGAGATTCACCCCTCCACTTT.

There are many counts of this clonotype. The CDR3 protein is CASSSGQEHEAFF. Here the CDR3 DNA reads TGCGCCAGCAGCTCGGGACAGGAGCATGAAGCTTTCTTT. The chain combines TRBV5-1 with TRBJ1-1, with 8 bases matching TRBD1. The length of the CDR3 is 13 residues. Trimming removed 3 bases from V and 7 bases from J; junction bases left unmatched: 5. Germline V gene lookup returns CDR1 SGHRS and CDR2 YFSETQ.

Only a few counts were recorded for this clonotype. V gene TRBV9 combines with J gene TRBJ1-2; D remains unclear. The V end lost 0 bases, the J end lost 5 bases, and 8 bases lay between the germline ends. Per germline, CDR1 SGDLS and CDR2 YYNGEE. The CDR3 is made up of 13 amino acids. CDR3 in DNA: TGTGCCAGCAGCGTAGGGGTGGAGTATGGCTACACCTTC. Translating it yields CASSVGVEYGYTF.

The chain is built from TRBV7-2 and TRBJ1-2; TRBD1 aligns across 7 bases. This CDR3 comprises 19 residues. In germline, CDR1 is SGHTA, CDR2 FQGNSA. With V trimmed by 1 base and J by 4 bases, 18 bases remained unmatched. CDR3 sequence reads: CASSLDSRAGGSNLYGYTF. Written as DNA, the CDR3 is TGTGCCAGCAGCTTAGACTCGAGGGCAGGGGGTAGTAACCTCTATGGCTACACCTTC.

This clonotype was observed many times. The V and J genes are TRBV7-2 and TRBJ2-7; possibly TRBD2 for D (5 bases). V was shortened by 4 bases and J by 11 bases, with 18 bases between the two germline ends. This CDR3 spans 13 amino acids. Germline CDR1 reads SGHTA; CDR2 reads FQGNSA. The CDR3 DNA follows: TGTGCCAGCAGCTATGACAAGAGGACTCGAGAGTACTTC. Amino acid sequence: CASSYDKRTREYF.

This sequence joins TRBV20-1 and TRBJ1-3; unclear D gene. Trimming removed 1 base from V and 3 bases from J, with 7 bases in between. This CDR3 comprises 13 residues. CDR1 is DFQATT, CDR2 SNEGSKA, per germline (reference sequence). The CDR3 loop reads CSARASGGNTIYF. The CDR3 coding sequence is TGCAGTGCTAGAGCCTCCGGTGGAAACACCATATATTTT.

This clonotype was counted ten times or more. The chain recombines TRBV29-1 with TRBJ1-4; 8 nucleotides agree with TRBD1. J gave up 5 bases and V 4 bases, and 3 bases lay outside the gene matches. This CDR3 region has 13 residues. Looked up from germline, CDR1 is SQVTM and CDR2 is ANQGSEA. CDR3 nucleotide sequence: TGCAGCGTTGGGACAGGGTGGAATGAAAAACTGTTTTTT. It specifies CSVGTGWNEKLFF.

This clonotype was seen at least ten times. The V and J genes are TRBV20-1 and TRBJ1-1; 7 bases agree with TRBD1. V shed 3 bases, J shed 5 bases, and the junction held 12 bases outside the gene matches. Germline V gene sequence: CDR1 DFQATT, CDR2 SNEGSKA (reference sequence). This CDR3 is built from 15 residues. The CDR3 region has the DNA TGCAGTGCTAGTACTTACGACAGGGTAGGGACTGAAGCTTTCTTT. Encoded protein: CSASTYDRVGTEAFF.

This clonotype was counted many times. The chain links TRBV6-1 to TRBJ2-7; no clear D gene. Trimming stripped 6 bases from V and 3 bases from J, with 15 bases between. This CDR3 has 14 residues. The V gene's germline CDR1 is MNHNS and CDR2 SASEGT. As DNA, the CDR3 is TGTGCCAGCAGACGTCGACTTGGGGACTACGAGCAGTACTTC. Amino acids: CASRRRLGDYEQYF.